A single T cell receptor (beta chain) is shown here with its context. This table comes from immunoSEQ multiplex PCR, and its TCRdb copy is limited to in-frame clones, with some not included. The sample records fewer than 100,000 clones, roughly 91% being singletons. Germline assignment: CDR1 ENHRY and CDR2 SYGVKD. The V segment lost 10 bases and the J segment 5 bases; nucleotides outside the gene matches: 17. The CDR3 is made up of 15 amino acids. These data are taken from a study of T cell changes during pregnancy in multiple sclerosis. The chain carries TRBV10-3 and TRBJ2-7; 7 nucleotides agree with TRBD1. The source material was peripheral blood, sampled after pregnancy. This TCR was recovered from a female donor in good health, enrolled as a control in a pregnancy study. The CDR3 region is CATDYRQGMFDEQYF. In DNA, the CDR3 is TGTGCCACAGACTATCGACAGGGCATGTTCGACGAGCAGTACTTC.